The subject of this entry is one T cell receptor beta chain. Its matching antigen is unknown. Libraries were prepared by immunoSEQ multiplex PCR; TCRdb keeps only in-frame clonotypes and omits some of them. Among 40,000 or so clones, about 78% were seen once, and the ten largest hold approximately 9%. The record originates from a study of a mutant IDH1 vaccine in newly diagnosed glioma. At the level of the study: Of the patients given treatment, approximately 60% were male and around 38% were female, and a mean age of approximately 37 years was recorded. Patients previously underwent radiotherapy, temozolomide, or both, and most underwent both. Study-wide results and limits: Pseudoprogression showed no apparent link to changes in top peripheral T cell clonotypes.

The time point was: baseline, week 1 (first vaccination visit). Sample treatment: pre-vaccination baseline after standard-of-care therapy. Sequencing was performed on PBMCs, taken from a glioma patient treated with radiotherapy, temozolomide or both. The origin of this receptor is a man aged 40-55 years with glioma. Some clones in this sample may be carry-over from other donors' samples.

The CDR3 DNA reads TGTGCCAGCAGTTTATGGCCGAGCAGCTCCTACGAGCAGTACTTC. This sequence encodes CASSLWPSSSYEQYF. This chain uses TRBV27 with TRBJ2-7; D uncertain. CDR1 is MNHEY, CDR2 SMNVEV, per germline (reference sequence). This CDR3 contains 15 residues. Trimming took 1 base from V and 0 from J, leaving 10 bases between them.